This entry features one T cell receptor beta chain sequence. Thawed unstimulated PBMCs were FACS-sorted by CD3, CD4 and CD8 into two populations. This sample stems from a study of T cell clones after liver transplantation. Study-level information: A pre-transplant mixed lymphocyte reaction with TCRbeta sequencing defined graft-donor-reactive clones followed in post-transplant blood.

Clones were sequenced by immunoSEQ multiplex PCR, and TCRdb holds only the in-frame ones, with some missing. The sample shows roughly 51,000 clones, roughly 71% of them seen only once. The sample here was CD4+ T cells from blood, taken around 54 months after liver transplant. This sequence originates from a human patient who received a liver transplant. Some of these T cells may belong to the graft donor.

CDR3 sequence (DNA): TGTGCCATCAGTGAAGGTCACGACAGGGCAGATACGCAGTATTTT. As protein: CAISEGHDRADTQYF. This rearrangement joins TRBV10-3 to TRBJ2-3, with 7 bases aligning to TRBD1. This CDR3 contains 15 residues. V lost 3 bases to trimming and J lost 4 bases; unmatched junction nucleotides: 7. CDR1 is ENHRY and CDR2 is SYGVKD in the germline V gene.